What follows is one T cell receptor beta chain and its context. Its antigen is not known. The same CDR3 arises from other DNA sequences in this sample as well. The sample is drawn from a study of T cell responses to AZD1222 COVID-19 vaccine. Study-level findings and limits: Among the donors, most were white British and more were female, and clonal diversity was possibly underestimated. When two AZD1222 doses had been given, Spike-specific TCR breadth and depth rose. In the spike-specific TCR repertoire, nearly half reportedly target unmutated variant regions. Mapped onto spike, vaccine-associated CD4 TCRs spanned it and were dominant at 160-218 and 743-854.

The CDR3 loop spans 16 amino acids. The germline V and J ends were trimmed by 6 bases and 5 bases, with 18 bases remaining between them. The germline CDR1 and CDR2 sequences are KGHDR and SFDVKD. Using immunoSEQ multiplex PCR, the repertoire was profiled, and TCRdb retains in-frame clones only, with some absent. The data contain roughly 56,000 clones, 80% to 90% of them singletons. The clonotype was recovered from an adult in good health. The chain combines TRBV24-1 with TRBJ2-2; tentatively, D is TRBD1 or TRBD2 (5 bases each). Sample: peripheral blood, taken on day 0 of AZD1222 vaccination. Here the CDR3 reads CATSPPGTGTTGELFF. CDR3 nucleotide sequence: TGTGCCACCAGTCCCCCCGGCACCGGGACGACCGGGGAGCTGTTTTTT.